A single sample is the source of the 21 T cell receptor beta chains below, sequenced in a study of T cells in Graves' hyperthyroidism and ophthalmopathy. Amplified TCR beta CDR3 regions came from RNA transcripts. HTBI primers were the set used in a first-round RT-PCR of the TCR CDR3. TCRdb called the multiplex PCR reads again in MiXCR, with one record for every CDR3 protein. The profile shows 400,000 to 450,000 distinct CDR3 sequences, roughly 14% of them singletons. The specimen sequenced was blood. Every receptor here comes from a man aged 18 to 30 with Graves' ophthalmopathy.

This clonotype was picked up many times. The chain combines TRBV20-1 with TRBJ1-1; D is unresolved. Trimming took off 0 bases at V and 6 bases at J, with 8 bases between the two ends. Germline lookup yields CDR1 DFQATT and CDR2 SNEGSKA (reference sequence). The CDR3 is made up of 12 amino acids. The CDR3 reads CSAREVEAEAFF. The CDR3 DNA reads TGCAGTGCTAGAGAAGTGGAAGCTGAAGCTTTCTTT.

The table lists this clonotype with many counts. This chain joins TRBV6-5 and TRBJ2-7; 10 bases map to TRBD2. Trimming removed 2 bases from V and 0 bases from J; junction bases left unmatched: 7. Germline V gene sequence: CDR1 MNHEY, CDR2 SVGAGI. The CDR3 contains 17 residues. CDR3 sequence (DNA): TGTGCCAGCAGTTACAGACCCGGACTAGCGGACTCCTACGAGCAGTACTTC. As protein: CASSYRPGLADSYEQYF.

This clonotype occurred many times. The J gene is TRBJ2-3, the V gene TRBV12-3 or TRBV12-4, with 7 nucleotides matching TRBD1. V lost 5 bases, J lost 7 bases, and 15 bases stayed unmatched. The CDR3 is 16 amino acids. CDR3 DNA sequence: TGTGCCAGCAGTAGCCCCGAGGGGGCGCGGTTAAATACGCAGTATTTT. Amino acids: CASSSPEGARLNTQYF.

The V call is TRBV14, the J call TRBJ1-6; D is uncertain. The germline CDR1 and CDR2 sequences are SGHDN and FVKESK. Trimming took 6 bases from V and 9 from J, leaving 9 bases between them. This CDR3 contains 12 residues. DNA of the CDR3: TGTGCCAGCAGTCATCCCCGTTCACCCCTCCACTTT. Protein sequence: CASSHPRSPLHF.

This clonotype was picked up many times. V is TRBV20-1 and J is TRBJ2-1, with 11 bases aligning to TRBD2. This CDR3 contains 16 residues. Losses at the gene ends were 2 bases for V and 1 base for J; bases not matched to a gene: 4. The germline CDR1 and CDR2 sequences are DFQATT and SNEGSKA (reference sequence). The CDR3: CSARWGLAVSYNEQFF. The CDR3 DNA reads as TGCAGTGCTAGATGGGGACTAGCGGTATCCTACAATGAGCAGTTCTTC.

This rearrangement joins TRBV19 to TRBJ1-5; 10 bases are shared with TRBD1. The V gene's germline CDR1 is LNHDA and CDR2 SQIVND (reference sequence). The CDR3 runs to 16 residues. V shed 7 bases, J shed 3 bases, and the junction held 9 bases outside the gene matches. The CDR3 here is CASTSRDRGNNQPQHF. In DNA form, the CDR3 reads TGTGCCAGTACCTCCCGGGACAGGGGTAACAATCAGCCCCAGCATTTT.

This clonotype was seen at least ten times. This chain joins TRBV12-3 or TRBV12-4 and TRBJ1-5; D is possibly TRBD1 (5 bases). This CDR3 spans 14 amino acids. V gave up 2 bases and J gave up 6 bases, with 11 bases separating them. The CDR3 loop reads CASSLSTATQPQHF. CDR3 coding DNA: TGTGCCAGCAGTTTATCGACAGCCACTCAGCCCCAGCATTTT.

The J gene is TRBJ2-5, the V gene TRBV7-9; 7 nucleotides agree with TRBD1. Unmatched junction bases numbered 14, after V lost 0 bases and J lost 4 bases. The CDR3 is made up of 18 amino acids. The germline gives CDR1 SEHNR, CDR2 FQNEAQ (reference sequence). The CDR3 loop is CASSLAYLQQGQRETQYF. CDR3 coding DNA: TGTGCCAGCAGCTTAGCGTACCTACAACAGGGGCAGAGAGAGACCCAGTACTTC.

This clonotype was seen a handful of times. Given a much more abundant clone one base away, this may be a read error. The J gene is TRBJ1-5, the V gene TRBV7-2; a weak D match, TRBD1 (5 bases). The germline CDR1 and CDR2 sequences are SGHTA and FQGNSA. This CDR3 spans 16 amino acids. The CDR3 spells CASSLVGGSSNQPRHF. The CDR3 coding sequence is TGTGCCAGCAGCTTAGTGGGGGGTTCTAGCAATCAGCCCCGGCATTTT.

This clonotype was detected a few times. The V call is TRBV3-1, the J call TRBJ1-5; tentatively, D is TRBD1 (5 bases). The CDR3 contains 18 residues. Germline V lookup: CDR1 LGHDT, CDR2 YNNKEL (reference sequence). Trimming removed 8 bases at V and 1 base at J, with 24 bases between. DNA of the CDR3: TGTGCCAGCCGGGGGTGGGATTTTACGGGGCAAAGCAATCAGCCCCAGCATTTT. It yields the protein CASRGWDFTGQSNQPQHF. Based on the CDR3 plus reference TRBV3-1 and TRBJ1-5, the full variable domain is DTAVSQTPKYLVTQMGNDKSIKCEQNLGHDTMYWYKQDSKKFLKIMFSYNNKELIINETVPNRFSPKSPDKAHLNLHINSLELGDSAVYFCASRGWDFTGQSNQPQHFGDGTRLSIL.

This clonotype was seen more than once but under ten times. This sequence joins TRBV6-1 and TRBJ2-1; 14 bases fit TRBD2. Germline V lookup: CDR1 MNHNS, CDR2 SASEGT. The CDR3 spans 16 residues. The J segment lost 6 bases and the V segment lost 3 bases, leaving 4 bases of the junction unmatched. For the CDR3, the DNA is TGTGCCAGCAGTGAGGGCGGACTAGCGGGGGGCAATGAGCAGTTCTTC. Encoded protein: CASSEGGLAGGNEQFF.

The V gene is TRBV10-3, the J gene TRBJ1-1, with 10 bases matching TRBD1. Germline V gives CDR1 ENHRY, CDR2 SYGVKD. The CDR3 is made up of 14 amino acids. Trimming took 10 bases from V and 4 from J; bases not matched to a gene: 9. This chain's CDR3 is CATLGQGRATEAFF. For the CDR3, the DNA is TGTGCCACCTTGGGACAGGGGCGGGCCACTGAAGCTTTCTTT.

This clonotype has more than one count but fewer than ten. J is TRBJ2-5 and V is TRBV19, with 11 positions matching TRBD2. The length of the CDR3 is 16 residues. V trimming: 6 bases; J trimming: 3 bases; junction bases outside the gene matches: 9. CDR1 and CDR2 (germline): LNHDA, SQIVND (reference sequence). The DNA of the CDR3 is TGTGCCAGTAGGGGTAGCGGGAGGGCTGGGGAAGAGACCCAGTACTTC. Protein: CASRGSGRAGEETQYF.

This clonotype was found many times. Here the CDR3 reads CASSPGGGPNYGYTF. CDR3 nucleotides: TGTGCCAGCAGTCCAGGGGGGGGCCCTAACTATGGCTACACCTTC. This chain joins TRBV12-3 or TRBV12-4 and TRBJ1-2, with 7 bases matching TRBD1. The CDR3 has 15 residues. The trim removed 5 bases at V and 0 bases at J, leaving 6 bases unmatched.

The rearrangement uses TRBV6-1 and TRBJ2-7; the match to TRBD2 covers 7 bases. Unmatched junction bases numbered 7, after V lost 6 bases and J lost 5 bases. This CDR3 spans 13 amino acids. Germline V gene lookup returns CDR1 MNHNS and CDR2 SASEGT. The chain's CDR3 is CASSLTRGNEQYF. CDR3 sequence (DNA): TGTGCCAGCAGCCTAACGCGGGGGAACGAGCAGTACTTC.

This clonotype was counted only a few times. One base away lies a much larger clone, so this may be a sequencing read error. The chain couples TRBV11-3 to TRBJ2-3, with 7 bases lining up with TRBD1. The end of the DNA aligns better with TRBJ1-5, so the J call may be wrong. CDR3 length: 15 residues. Per the germline V gene, CDR1 is SGHNT and CDR2 is YENEEA. CDR3 protein: CASSFSGGSTDTQHF. DNA of the CDR3: TGTGCCAGCAGCTTTTCAGGGGGGAGCACAGATACGCAGCATTTT.

This clonotype was counted at least ten times. This chain joins TRBV5-1 and TRBJ1-3; maybe TRBD1 (6 bases). This CDR3 has 17 amino acids. CDR1 is SGHRS and CDR2 is YFSETQ in the germline V gene. The germline V and J ends were trimmed by 2 bases and 0 bases, with 15 bases remaining between them. CDR3 bases: TGCGCCAGCAGCTTTACCTCGGACAGCATCTCTGGAAACACCATATATTTT. As protein: CASSFTSDSISGNTIYF.

This clonotype appeared many times. The genes are TRBV18 and TRBJ1-1; a weak D match, TRBD1 (5 bases). Germline loops: CDR1 KGHSH, CDR2 LQKENI. Trimming took 10 bases from V and 2 from J, leaving 14 bases between them. The CDR3 totals 13 residues. The CDR3 spells CATTRQTNTEAFF. The CDR3, as DNA: TGTGCCACCACGAGACAGACAAACACTGAAGCTTTCTTT.

A few counts support this clonotype. V and J are TRBV15 and TRBJ1-2, with 8 bases matching TRBD1. CDR3 length equals 14 residues. V shed 8 bases and J 8 bases; nucleotides not matched to a gene: 13. Germline CDR1 is LNHNV and CDR2 is YYDKDF (reference sequence). The CDR3 region has the DNA TGTGCCACCTGGGACAGGTCCCATTTGAGGGGCTACACCTTC. Protein: CATWDRSHLRGYTF. The whole variable domain, remainder taken from reference TRBV15 and TRBJ1-2, is DAMVIQNPRYQVTQFGKPVTLSCSQTLNHNVMYWYQQKSSQAPKLLFHYYDKDFNNEADTPDNFQSRRPNTSFCFLDIRSPGLGDTAMYLCATWDRSHLRGYTFGSGTRLTVV.

In this sample, this clonotype turned up many times. The CDR3 DNA is TGTGCCAGCCGTGCGGGAGGCTACAATGAGCAGTTCTTC. As protein: CASRAGGYNEQFF. The chain couples TRBV7-9 to TRBJ2-1; 8 bases agree with TRBD2. Germline V gene data show CDR1 as SEHNR and CDR2 as FQNEAQ (reference sequence). The CDR3 extends over 13 amino acids. The J segment lost 3 bases and the V segment lost 8 bases, leaving 3 bases of the junction unmatched. Together with reference TRBV7-9 and TRBJ2-1, the CDR3 gives the full variable domain: DTGVSQNPRHKITKRGQNVTFRCDPISEHNRLYWYRQTLGQGPEFLTYFQNEAQLEKSRLLSDRFSAERPKGSFSTLEIQRTEQGDSAMYLCASRAGGYNEQFFGPGTRLTVL.

The chain combines TRBV13 with TRBJ2-2; D possibly corresponds to TRBD2 (5 bases). The CDR3 length is 14 residues. Trimming left V 3 bases short and J 5 bases short, with 10 bases between. CDR1 PRHDT and CDR2 FYEKMQ come from the germline V gene (reference sequence). The CDR3 here is CASSFRSGTGELFF. In DNA, the CDR3 is TGTGCCAGCAGCTTTAGGTCGGGGACCGGGGAGCTGTTTTTT. The full variable domain, completed using reference TRBV13 and TRBJ2-2, is AAGVIQSPRHLIKEKRETATLKCYPIPRHDTVYWYQQGPGQDPQFLISFYEKMQSDKGSIPDRFSAQQFSDYHSELNMSSLELGDSALYFCASSFRSGTGELFFGEGSRLTVL.